The rows below give T cell receptor beta chains drawn from one sample of a study of shared clonotypes between healthy human individuals. Only in-frame clones appear in the TCRdb table, and some are missing; sequencing was by immunoSEQ multiplex PCR. This table holds a few hundred thousand clones, around 86% found once. The sample taken for sequencing was memory CD8+ T cells sorted from blood. The receptors come from a man between 18 and 29 years old in good health. Both conserved end residues are part of each CDR3. The order of the fields is V gene, J gene, D gene, clone size, CDR3 DNA, CDR3 protein. A D gene is named only where the DNA matches it firmly. Size values are once, few and many counts, or a class for expanded clones, and some rows have none.

V: TRBV5-4
J: TRBJ2-2
D: -
size: -
DNA: TGTGCCAGCAGACGGGAGAACACCGGGGAGCTGTTTTTT
CDR3: CASRRENTGELFF

V: TRBV5-1
J: TRBJ2-3
D: -
size: -
DNA: TGCGCCAGCAGCTTCTCAGGGACTAGCACAGATACGCAGTATTTT
CDR3: CASSFSGTSTDTQYF

V: TRBV7-9
J: TRBJ2-7
D: -
size: -
DNA: TGTGCCAGCAGCTTAGTACGCAGCTACGAGCAGTACTTC
CDR3: CASSLVRSYEQYF

V: TRBV5-6
J: TRBJ1-1
D: -
size: -
DNA: TGTGCCAGCAGCTTTTTTCCCGATCAAGCTTTCTTT
CDR3: CASSFFPDQAFF

V: TRBV4-1
J: TRBJ2-2
D: -
size: -
DNA: TGCGCCAGCAGCCAACCACTATTCACCGGGGAGCTGTTTTTT
CDR3: CASSQPLFTGELFF

V: TRBV7-5
J: TRBJ2-7
D: -
size: once
DNA: TGTGCCAGAAGCTTAGTAGGGGGGAGGTGGTACTTC
CDR3: CARSLVGGRWYF

V: TRBV28
J: TRBJ2-5
D: -
size: -
DNA: TGTGCCAGCAGTTTAGGGTCCCTACAAGAGACCCAGTACTTC
CDR3: CASSLGSLQETQYF

V: TRBV9
J: TRBJ2-2
D: TRBD2
size: once
DNA: TGTGCCAGCAGGGATAATTTAGCGGGAGAAGTCGGGGAGCTGTTTTTT
CDR3: CASRDNLAGEVGELFF

V: TRBV4-1
J: TRBJ1-3
D: -
size: -
DNA: TGCGCCAGCAGCCAAGAACCGGTGAATTGGAACACCATATATTTT
CDR3: CASSQEPVNWNTIYF

V: TRBV4-2
J: TRBJ1-2
D: -
size: -
DNA: TGTGCCAGCAGCCAAGATGTGTGGGACCGGGGAGGCTACACCTTC
CDR3: CASSQDVWDRGGYTF

V: TRBV11-2
J: TRBJ1-2
D: -
size: few
DNA: TGTGCCAGCAGCTTAGACAGGCTTGGGAACTATGGCTACACCTTC
CDR3: CASSLDRLGNYGYTF

V: TRBV4-3
J: TRBJ2-1
D: TRBD1
size: -
DNA: TGCGCCAGCAGCCAAGATCCCGACAGGGCCAATGAGCAGTTCTTC
CDR3: CASSQDPDRANEQFF

V: TRBV2
J: TRBJ2-3
D: TRBD1
size: -
DNA: TGTGCCACCAAGGACAGGGGTTTAGGGACAGATACGCAGTATTTT
CDR3: CATKDRGLGTDTQYF

V: TRBV11-2
J: TRBJ2-1
D: -
size: -
DNA: TGTGCCAGCAGCTTAATCCCTTTTAGCGAGAGCTCCTACAATGAGCAGTTCTTC
CDR3: CASSLIPFSESSYNEQFF

V: TRBV7-9
J: TRBJ2-1
D: -
size: -
DNA: TGTGCCAGCAGCTTACTGGGAGATGAGCAGTTCTTC
CDR3: CASSLLGDEQFF

V: TRBV4-1
J: TRBJ1-5
D: -
size: -
DNA: TGCGCCAGCAGCCAAGGGCCCCTATATGGCCAGCCCCAGCATTTT
CDR3: CASSQGPLYGQPQHF

V: TRBV11-3
J: TRBJ2-1
D: -
size: -
DNA: TGTGCCAGCAGCGCCCGAGGGGGGCGCAATGAGCAGTTCTTC
CDR3: CASSARGGRNEQFF

V: TRBV4-1
J: TRBJ2-1
D: TRBD2
size: -
DNA: TGCGCCAGCAGCCAGCCCTCAGGGACTAATGGGAGGTTCTTC
CDR3: CASSQPSGTNGRFF

V: TRBV6-6
J: TRBJ1-1
D: -
size: once
DNA: TGTGCCAGCAGTTCCCCGGGGGACACTGAAGCTTTCTTT
CDR3: CASSSPGDTEAFF

V: TRBV10-2
J: TRBJ2-5
D: TRBD2
size: once
DNA: TGCGCCAGCAGTCCACTAGCGGGGGGAGAAGAGACCCAGTACTTC
CDR3: CASSPLAGGEETQYF

V: TRBV27
J: TRBJ2-5
D: -
size: -
DNA: TGTGCCAGCAGTTTCCTTTTTCACTCCCAAGAGACCCAGTACTTC
CDR3: CASSFLFHSQETQYF

V: TRBV29-1
J: TRBJ2-3
D: -
size: -
DNA: TGCAGCGTTGAGGCGGGCCCCAACACAGATACGCAGTATTTT
CDR3: CSVEAGPNTDTQYF

V: TRBV27
J: TRBJ1-4
D: TRBD1
size: -
DNA: TGTGCCAGCAGAGGGACAGGATATTATGAAAAACTGTTTTTT
CDR3: CASRGTGYYEKLFF

V: TRBV7-9
J: TRBJ2-7
D: -
size: -
DNA: TGTGCCAGCAGTTCTCCGGGCACCTACGAGCAGTACTTC
CDR3: CASSSPGTYEQYF

V: TRBV7-6
J: TRBJ1-1
D: -
size: -
DNA: TGTGCCAGCAGCTTGGGGGACATCACTGAAGCTTTCTTT
CDR3: CASSLGDITEAFF

V: TRBV12-5
J: TRBJ2-7
D: TRBD1
size: -
DNA: TGTGCTAGTGGTTTGGGAGGTGGGACAGTGAGCGAGCAGTACTTC
CDR3: CASGLGGGTVSEQYF

V: TRBV7-2
J: TRBJ1-5
D: TRBD1
size: -
DNA: TGTGCCAGCAGCTTAAACAGGGGTGATCAGCCCCAGCATTTT
CDR3: CASSLNRGDQPQHF

V: TRBV5-1
J: TRBJ2-5
D: -
size: -
DNA: TGCGCCAGCAGCTTACATTTCGGAACGTACCAAGAGACCCAGTACTTC
CDR3: CASSLHFGTYQETQYF

V: TRBV10-2
J: TRBJ1-6
D: -
size: -
DNA: TGCGCCAGCAGTGAGTGGACGGGTAGCGATTCACCCCTCCACTTT
CDR3: CASSEWTGSDSPLHF

V: TRBV9
J: TRBJ2-5
D: TRBD2
size: many
DNA: TGTGCCAGCAGCGTAGTCGACGGGGGGGCGCTAAGTGAGACCCAGTACTTC
CDR3: CASSVVDGGALSETQYF

V: TRBV5-1
J: TRBJ1-2
D: -
size: -
DNA: TGCGCCAGCAGCTTGTTTTGGGGGGCAAATGGCTACACCTTC
CDR3: CASSLFWGANGYTF

V: TRBV28
J: TRBJ2-1
D: -
size: -
DNA: TGTGCCAGCAGTTTGCGGGACTCATTCAATGAGCAGTTCTTC
CDR3: CASSLRDSFNEQFF

V: TRBV6-4
J: TRBJ2-2
D: TRBD2
size: -
DNA: TGTGCCAGCCGTGCGACTGGCGGGGGGGCCTCCGGGGAGCTGTTTTTT
CDR3: CASRATGGGASGELFF

V: TRBV5-1
J: TRBJ2-2
D: TRBD2
size: -
DNA: TGCGCCAGCAGCTTGGAACTAGCGGGAGGCCCTGGTCCCGGGGAGCTGTTTTTT
CDR3: CASSLELAGGPGPGELFF

V: TRBV27
J: TRBJ2-7
D: -
size: -
DNA: TGTGCCAGCAGTTGGGGCAGACCCTACGAGCAGTACTTC
CDR3: CASSWGRPYEQYF

V: TRBV7-8
J: TRBJ2-1
D: -
size: -
DNA: TGTGCCAGCAGCCAAGGACCACCTATCTCCTACAATGAGCAGTTCTTC
CDR3: CASSQGPPISYNEQFF

V: TRBV7-9
J: TRBJ2-7
D: -
size: once
DNA: TGTGCCAGCAGCTTACTGATGGGACCGCCATACGAGCAGTACTTC
CDR3: CASSLLMGPPYEQYF

V: TRBV18
J: TRBJ1-5
D: -
size: -
DNA: TGTGCCAGCTCACCCAGCGTCCACAATCAGCCCCAGCATTTT
CDR3: CASSPSVHNQPQHF

V: TRBV13
J: TRBJ2-1
D: -
size: -
DNA: TGTGCCAGCAGCTTCGTAGCCGCCTACAATGAGCAGTTCTTC
CDR3: CASSFVAAYNEQFF

V: TRBV7-9
J: TRBJ2-7
D: -
size: many
DNA: TGTGCCAGCAGCTACGAAAACTACGAGCAGTACTTC
CDR3: CASSYENYEQYF

V: TRBV7-9
J: TRBJ2-7
D: TRBD1
size: -
DNA: TGTGCCAGCAGCTTAGGGGGGACAGGGACCTACGAGCAGTACTTC
CDR3: CASSLGGTGTYEQYF

V: TRBV6-5
J: TRBJ1-1
D: -
size: -
DNA: TGTGCCAGCAGTTACTCAGGTTTCAAAGCTTTCTTT
CDR3: CASSYSGFKAFF

V: TRBV9
J: TRBJ1-1
D: -
size: -
DNA: TGTGCCAGCTCCTTGGTGGGGATGAACACTGAAGCTTTCTTT
CDR3: CASSLVGMNTEAFF

V: TRBV4-3
J: TRBJ1-3
D: -
size: -
DNA: TGCGCCAGCAGCCGAGGATTTTGGACAGCTGGAAACACCATATATTTT
CDR3: CASSRGFWTAGNTIYF

V: TRBV6-1
J: TRBJ2-7
D: -
size: -
DNA: TGTGCCAGCAGTGAAGTAGAATTTCTATCCTACGAGCAGTACTTC
CDR3: CASSEVEFLSYEQYF

V: TRBV28
J: TRBJ2-3
D: -
size: -
DNA: TGTGCCAGCAGTTTAGTTAGCAGGTTTAGCACAGATACGCAGTATTTT
CDR3: CASSLVSRFSTDTQYF

V: TRBV20-1
J: TRBJ2-2
D: -
size: -
DNA: TGCAGTGCTAGTCGGACCGGGGAGCTGTTTTTT
CDR3: CSASRTGELFF

V: TRBV6-1
J: TRBJ2-6
D: -
size: -
DNA: TGTGCCAGCAGTGAAGTGGTGGGTGCCAACGTCCTGACTTTC
CDR3: CASSEVVGANVLTF

V: TRBV7-9
J: TRBJ1-5
D: -
size: -
DNA: TGTGCCAGCAGCTTGGGCAACTCCGGGGGCAATCAGCCCCAGCATTTT
CDR3: CASSLGNSGGNQPQHF

V: TRBV5-6
J: TRBJ2-6
D: -
size: -
DNA: TGTGCCAGCAGCTTGAATCTGGGGGGTTTAAACTGGGCCAACGTCCTGACTTTC
CDR3: CASSLNLGGLNWANVLTF

V: TRBV27
J: TRBJ2-5
D: TRBD1
size: -
DNA: TGTGCCAGCAGTTTACAAGGGGGCTGGAAAGAGACCCAGTACTTC
CDR3: CASSLQGGWKETQYF

V: TRBV2
J: TRBJ2-3
D: TRBD1
size: -
DNA: TGTGCCAGCAGTGAAGTGACAGGGGGCGACCTCACAGATACGCAGTATTTT
CDR3: CASSEVTGGDLTDTQYF

V: TRBV6-1
J: TRBJ1-3
D: -
size: -
DNA: TGTGCCAGCAGTGCGGTAACACACACCATATATTTT
CDR3: CASSAVTHTIYF

V: TRBV18
J: TRBJ1-2
D: -
size: -
DNA: TGTGCCAGCTCACCTCGTCTTTCTGGGGTTGTCTATGGCTACACCTTC
CDR3: CASSPRLSGVVYGYTF

V: TRBV28
J: TRBJ1-1
D: -
size: -
DNA: TGTGCCAGCAGTTTTTCACCTAGCACTGAAGCTTTCTTT
CDR3: CASSFSPSTEAFF

V: TRBV4-1
J: TRBJ2-7
D: -
size: -
DNA: TGCGCCAGCAGCCCTTCTCTGGCCTACGAGCAGTACTTC
CDR3: CASSPSLAYEQYF

V: TRBV5-1
J: TRBJ2-3
D: TRBD1
size: -
DNA: TGCGCCAGCACTAGGACAGGGGGCACAGATACGCAGTATTTT
CDR3: CASTRTGGTDTQYF

V: TRBV4-3
J: TRBJ2-7
D: -
size: few
DNA: TGCGCCAGCAGCCAAGATCCGGCAGGAATTGTCGAGCAGTACTTC
CDR3: CASSQDPAGIVEQYF